This TCR beta chain emerged from a study of radiotherapy plus CTLA-4 blockade in lung cancer. Study overall: Objective responses were recorded in 15% to 20% of patients, with disease control recorded in 25% to 35%. Study findings and constraints: Clones derived from tumor TCRs expanded in blood after radiotherapy plus ipilimumab. Reported findings show early blood T cell clone dynamics, with interferon-beta, best predicted response.

Sequencing was performed with immunoSEQ multiplex PCR; in TCRdb, only in-frame clones are kept and a portion is missing. The sample has approximately 83,000 clones; about four fifths are singletons. Concerning this clone: What it binds is not known.

The V gene lost 3 bases and the J gene lost 5 bases, with 11 bases spanning the gap. The CDR3 runs 13 residues. Per germline, CDR1 SGHDT and CDR2 YYEEEE. This specimen was peripheral blood, taken from a patient treated with radiotherapy plus ipilimumab. V is TRBV5-6 and J is TRBJ1-1; a weak D match, TRBD1 (5 bases). The TCR sequence derives from a human donor with non-small cell lung cancer who had a partial response to radiotherapy plus ipilimumab. Some clones in this sample may be carry-over from other donors' samples. The CDR3 DNA follows: TGTGCCAGCAGCTACCGGGGGAGGACTGAAGCTTTCTTT. Its protein is CASSYRGRTEAFF.